These 30 T cell receptor beta chains were sequenced from one sample in a study of spatial heterogeneity in lung cancer. One entry per CDR3 protein results from TCRdb running MiXCR on the 5' RACE reads. The data show some 29,000 distinct CDR3 sequences, roughly 8% seen once. Specified time point: sample taken at primary tumor resection. Sequencing was performed on whole RNA extracted from tumor and nontumor lung tissue, or from frozen PBMC, and the material was left unsorted. This material consisted of PBMCs, taken at surgery. These receptors were taken from a female donor with early-stage non-small cell lung cancer.

In its sample, this clonotype was seen many times. This sequence joins TRBV5-1 and TRBJ1-2; TRBD1 matches 9 bases. CDR1 SGHRS and CDR2 YFSETQ come from the germline V gene. This CDR3 spans 16 amino acids. After removal of 0 bases from V and 0 bases from J, the junction contained 3 bases not matched to a gene. CDR3 nucleotides: TGCGCCAGCAGCTTGGCCCGGACAGGGGCTAACTATGGCTACACCTTC. Amino acids: CASSLARTGANYGYTF.

At least ten counts were recorded for this clonotype. The chain has TRBV7-6 and TRBJ1-6; the D gene is possibly TRBD1 (6 bases). Germline CDR1 is SGHVS and CDR2 is FNYEAQ. V was shortened by 11 bases and J by 0 bases, with 23 bases between the two germline ends. The CDR3 runs 18 residues. The CDR3 loop reads CALPKTGIKSSYNSPLHF. The CDR3 nucleotides are TGTGCCCTCCCTAAGACAGGAATTAAGAGCTCCTATAATTCACCCCTCCACTTT. The entire variable domain, with the rest obtained from reference TRBV7-6 and TRBJ1-6, is as follows: GAGVSQSPRYKVTKRGQDVALRCDPISGHVSLYWYRQALGQGPEFLTYFNYEAQQDKSGLPNDRFSAERPEGSISTLTIQRTEQRDSAMYRCALPKTGIKSSYNSPLHFGNGTRLTVT.

This clonotype was observed a few times. V usage is TRBV6-5 and J usage is TRBJ1-6; no reliable D call. The germline V and J ends were trimmed by 0 bases and 10 bases, with 10 bases remaining between them. The CDR3 has 14 residues. Per germline, CDR1 MNHEY and CDR2 SVGAGI. CDR3 in amino acids: CASSYSATASPLHF. CDR3 DNA sequence: TGTGCCAGCAGTTACTCCGCTACCGCATCACCCCTCCACTTT.

The rearrangement links TRBV5-1 to TRBJ2-7; D call uncertain. Deletions cut 4 bases from V and 6 bases from J, with 8 bases between. The CDR3 length is 11 residues. CDR1 and CDR2 (germline): SGHRS, YFSETQ. The CDR3 protein is CASSRSGEQYF. Written as DNA, the CDR3 is TGCGCCAGCAGCCGTTCCGGCGAGCAGTACTTC.

This clonotype was observed at least ten times. The rearrangement joins TRBV11-2 to TRBJ2-3, with D maybe TRBD2 (5 bases). CDR1 and CDR2 (germline): SGHAT, FQNNGV. This CDR3 has 15 amino acids. V shed 0 bases and J shed 0 bases, with 7 bases lying between them. CDR3 residues: CASSLDQRSTDTQYF. DNA for the CDR3: TGTGCCAGCAGCTTAGACCAGCGGAGCACAGATACGCAGTATTTT.

This clonotype was observed a handful of times. The chain links TRBV5-4 to TRBJ2-5; D remains ambiguous. CDR1 and CDR2 from the germline V gene are SGHNT and YYREEE (reference sequence). CDR3 length equals 14 residues. V lost 2 bases, J lost 0 bases, and 8 bases lay in between. The CDR3 nucleotides are TGTGCCAGCAGCTTAAGGACGTACCAAGAGACCCAGTACTTC. It translates to CASSLRTYQETQYF.

This clonotype was observed a handful of times. The chain couples TRBV18 to TRBJ2-5; D unresolved. The CDR3 is 17 residues long. V lost 3 bases to trimming and J lost 5 bases, with 22 bases between them. Per the germline V gene, CDR1 is KGHSH and CDR2 is LQKENI. CDR3 bases: TGTGCCAGCTCACCCGAGGTCGGCGACTCACTGGGGGAGACCCAGTACTTC. It encodes CASSPEVGDSLGETQYF.

This clonotype showed up many times. This rearrangement joins TRBV12-3 or TRBV12-4 to TRBJ2-2, with a tentative D call TRBD1 (5 bases). V lost 2 bases and J lost 2, with 12 bases in between. The CDR3 sequence is 16 residues long. This CDR3 reads CASSLYVGLNTGELFF. DNA of the CDR3: TGTGCCAGCAGTTTATATGTGGGGCTCAACACCGGGGAGCTGTTTTTT.

This clonotype is judged medium-sized (0.01 to 0.1%). The gene calls are TRBV11-2 and TRBJ1-5; D unresolved. Per germline, CDR1 SGHAT and CDR2 FQNNGV. The CDR3 spans 14 residues. V was cut by 5 bases and J by 1 base, with 9 bases left in between. The chain's CDR3 is CASSIGLSNQPQHF. The CDR3 nucleotides read TGTGCCAGCAGCATAGGACTAAGCAATCAGCCCCAGCATTTT.

This clonotype was seen many times. V and J are TRBV7-9 and TRBJ2-1, with TRBD2 matching over 7 bases. Per germline, CDR1 SEHNR and CDR2 FQNEAQ (reference sequence). V lost 5 bases, J lost 7 bases, and 17 bases stayed unmatched. The CDR3 runs to 17 residues. CDR3 residues: CASSLPRRLAIRNEQFF. The CDR3 nucleotides read TGTGCCAGCAGCCTCCCGAGGCGACTAGCAATAAGAAATGAGCAGTTCTTC.

The chain is built from TRBV28 and TRBJ2-1, with 8 nucleotides matching TRBD2. The germline gives CDR1 MDHEN, CDR2 SYDVKM. The ends lost 5 bases at V and 4 bases at J; junction bases unmatched: 7. The CDR3 is 15 residues long. This CDR3 reads CASSPSLAGYNEQFF. CDR3 coding DNA: TGTGCCAGCAGTCCCTCCTTAGCGGGATACAATGAGCAGTTCTTC.

This clonotype was observed a handful of times. V usage is TRBV4-3 and J usage is TRBJ2-5, with 9 bases fitting TRBD2. J was trimmed by 5 bases and V by 4 bases; bases with no gene match: 5. Germline lookup yields CDR1 LGHNA and CDR2 YSLEER. The CDR3 runs 14 residues. CDR3 loop: CASSRGGEGETQYF. For the CDR3, the DNA is TGCGCCAGCAGCCGCGGGGGGGAAGGTGAGACCCAGTACTTC.

This clonotype was seen repeatedly, ten times or more. The chain carries TRBV7-9 and TRBJ2-1, with D possibly being TRBD1 or TRBD2 (5 bases each). CDR3 length: 15 residues. Trimming stripped 6 bases from V and 7 bases from J, with 19 bases between. CDR1 is SEHNR and CDR2 is FQNEAQ in the germline V gene (reference sequence). CDR3 bases: TGTGCCAGCAGTTTCCGGGACCTAAGTTGGAATGAGCAGTTCTTC. Its translation is CASSFRDLSWNEQFF.

This clonotype was recorded at least ten times. The V call is TRBV28, the J call TRBJ2-4, with D uncertain. The V end lost 3 bases, the J end lost 0 bases, and 12 bases lay between the germline ends. Germline V gene sequence: CDR1 MDHEN, CDR2 SYDVKM. The CDR3 sequence is 16 residues long. CDR3 region: CASSFTSGLAKNIQYF. CDR3 DNA sequence: TGTGCCAGCAGTTTTACTTCAGGTCTAGCCAAAAACATTCAGTACTTC.

This clonotype has more than one count but fewer than ten. The rearrangement uses TRBV6-2 or TRBV6-3 and TRBJ2-5; D is undetermined. From germline, CDR1 is MNHEY and CDR2 SVGEGT. The CDR3 runs to 12 residues. Trimming removed 4 bases at V and 5 bases at J, with 8 bases between. For the CDR3, the DNA is TGTGCCAGCAGTTCTCTAGAGGAGACCCAGTACTTC. Residues: CASSSLEETQYF.

This clonotype was seen repeatedly, ten times or more. The chain joins TRBV5-1 to TRBJ1-1; D is unresolved. Germline CDR1 and CDR2: SGHRS and YFSETQ. This CDR3 is 15 amino acids long. V lost 4 bases and J 5 bases, leaving 18 bases between the germline ends. The CDR3 region is CASSIRPRGGTEAFF. CDR3 DNA: TGCGCCAGCAGCATCAGGCCCCGAGGTGGTACTGAAGCTTTCTTT.

This clonotype occurred many times. This chain connects TRBV7-9 to TRBJ2-5; 7 bases are a match to TRBD1. Germline loops: CDR1 SEHNR, CDR2 FQNEAQ (reference sequence). The CDR3 spans 15 residues. Trimming cost V 4 bases and J 2 bases; bases outside gene matches: 7. CDR3 nucleotides: TGTGCCAGCAGCTCCCGGGACAGAGTTCAAGAGACCCAGTACTTC. This sequence encodes CASSSRDRVQETQYF.

This clonotype was picked up many times. The V gene is TRBV19, the J gene TRBJ2-7; 9 bases map to TRBD2. The CDR3 loop spans 16 amino acids. Losses at the gene ends were 6 bases for V and 2 bases for J; bases not matched to a gene: 11. Germline V gene data show CDR1 as LNHDA and CDR2 as SQIVND (reference sequence). CDR3 nucleotide sequence: TGTGCCAGTAGGGCACGGTCCAGCGGGAGGACCTACGAGCAGTACGTC. This sequence encodes CASRARSSGRTYEQYV.

This clonotype was seen more than once but under ten times. The V gene is TRBV11-2, the J gene TRBJ2-5, with TRBD1 matching over 9 bases. The CDR3 spans 15 residues. V trimming: 1 base; J trimming: 3 bases; junction bases outside the gene matches: 3. The germline V gene encodes CDR1 SGHAT and CDR2 FQNNGV. The CDR3 sequence is CASSLGQGDKETQYF. CDR3 in DNA: TGTGCCAGCAGCTTAGGACAGGGGGATAAAGAGACCCAGTACTTC.

This clonotype was counted a few times. The V gene is TRBV23-1, the J gene TRBJ2-1, with a tentative D call TRBD1 (6 bases). TRBV23-1 is placed among ORFs of uncertain function. Trimming took off 6 bases at V and 0 bases at J, with 15 bases between the two ends. The CDR3 runs 16 residues. In DNA, the CDR3 is TGCGCCAGCAGAACAAAGGGGGAGAGCTCCTACAATGAGCAGTTCTTC. Translation gives CASRTKGESSYNEQFF.

This clonotype was detected ten times or more. The chain joins TRBV5-1 to TRBJ2-5; D is possibly TRBD1 or TRBD2 (5 bases each). The CDR3 runs 14 residues. Germline assignment: CDR1 SGHRS and CDR2 YFSETQ. With 2 bases removed from V and 3 bases from J, the gap between germline ends came to 11 bases. In DNA form, the CDR3 reads TGCGCCAGCAGCTTAGGGGACCTAGAAGAGACCCAGTACTTC. Residues: CASSLGDLEETQYF. Based on the CDR3 plus reference TRBV5-1 and TRBJ2-5, the full variable domain is KAGVTQTPRYLIKTRGQQVTLSCSPISGHRSVSWYQQTPGQGLQFLFEYFSETQRNKGNFPGRFSGRQFSNSRSEMNVSTLELGDSALYLCASSLGDLEETQYFGPGTRLLVL.

In this sample, this clonotype turned up many times. This rearrangement joins TRBV7-3 to TRBJ2-3, with TRBD2 identical over 8 bases. Germline CDR1 and CDR2: SGHTA and FQGTGA. V was pared by 2 bases and J by 6 bases, with 4 bases of the junction left unmatched. The CDR3 covers 14 residues. CDR3 loop: CASSLRGGMDTQYF. CDR3 DNA sequence: TGTGCCAGCAGCTTACGCGGGGGGATGGATACGCAGTATTTT.

The chain has TRBV28 and TRBJ1-1; D is undetermined. Germline V gene sequence: CDR1 MDHEN, CDR2 SYDVKM. Trimming stripped 3 bases from V and 0 bases from J, with 11 bases between. This CDR3 region has 15 residues. CDR3 nucleotide sequence: TGTGCCAGCAGTTTTGGCGGGTCCATGAACACTGAAGCTTTCTTT. Amino acids: CASSFGGSMNTEAFF.

This clonotype was seen many times. The J gene is TRBJ2-4, the V gene TRBV7-9; D tentatively fits TRBD1 or TRBD2 (5 bases each). Trimming pared 4 bases from V and 6 bases from J, leaving 16 bases between. The CDR3 is 15 residues long. Germline V gene data show CDR1 as SEHNR and CDR2 as FQNEAQ (reference sequence). In DNA, the CDR3 is TGTGCCAGCAGCTCCGCCGGGGAAGGGGTAAACATTCAGTACTTC. It codes for CASSSAGEGVNIQYF.

This clonotype was seen a few times. The DNA of the CDR3 is TGCAGTGCTAGAGTGGTAGCGGGAGCCGAGCAGTACTTC. Translated: CSARVVAGAEQYF. The J gene is TRBJ2-7, the V gene TRBV20-1; 9 nucleotides align to TRBD2. The CDR3 spans 13 residues. J was trimmed by 6 bases and V by 1 base; bases with no gene match: 4. Germline V gives CDR1 DFQATT, CDR2 SNEGSKA (reference sequence).

At least ten counts were recorded for this clonotype. The chain uses TRBV27 and TRBJ2-5; 9 nucleotides line up with TRBD1. V was pared by 4 bases and J by 2 bases, with 8 bases of the junction left unmatched. The length of the CDR3 is 16 residues. Looked up from germline, CDR1 is MNHEY and CDR2 is SMNVEV (reference sequence). The CDR3 coding sequence is TGTGCCAGCAGTTCCCTTTGGACAGGGGTTCAAGAGACCCAGTACTTC. Translated: CASSSLWTGVQETQYF.

This clonotype was observed many times. The J gene is TRBJ2-1, the V gene TRBV28; no firm D call. The V end lost 6 bases, the J end lost 10 bases, and 13 bases lay between the germline ends. The CDR3 sequence is 12 residues long. Germline V gives CDR1 MDHEN, CDR2 SYDVKM. CDR3 DNA sequence: TGTGCCAGCAGGCTCAAGGCCCACGAGCAGTTCTTC. Its protein is CASRLKAHEQFF.

V and J are TRBV19 and TRBJ2-2; D is unresolved. Trimming removed 7 bases from V and 7 bases from J, with 10 bases in between. Germline CDR1 LNHDA, CDR2 SQIVND (reference sequence). The CDR3 is 12 amino acids. The CDR3 region has the DNA TGTGCCAGTAACCTTAGACTCGGGGAGCTGTTTTTT. Amino acids: CASNLRLGELFF.

This chain links TRBV6-5 with TRBJ2-3; D ambiguous. The CDR3 has 14 residues. V dropped 0 bases and J dropped 2 bases, with 6 bases sitting between them. CDR1 is MNHEY, CDR2 SVGAGI, per germline. Written as DNA, the CDR3 is TGTGCCAGCAGTTACTCCCGTCCCACAGATACGCAGTATTTT. Residues: CASSYSRPTDTQYF.

This clonotype showed up many times. The V and J genes are TRBV18 and TRBJ2-1, with D possibly TRBD2 on 5 matching bases. V lost 3 bases and J lost 6, with 15 bases in between. The CDR3 has 15 residues. CDR1 and CDR2 from the germline V gene are KGHSH and LQKENI. DNA of the CDR3: TGTGCCAGCTCACCTGGAGGACTCTTCCTCAATGAGCAGTTCTTC. This codes for CASSPGGLFLNEQFF.